These 21 T cell receptor beta chains share one sample of origin, sequenced in a study of T-cell reconstitution after alpha-beta-depleted transplantation in children. Unique molecular identifiers were incorporated when the TCRbeta library was constructed. TCRdb redid the calling of the PCR reads with MiXCR, one entry per CDR3 protein. The sample records roughly 300,000 distinct CDR3 sequences, approximately 10% being singletons. This material consisted of peripheral blood, taken 180 days after TCRalphabeta/CD19-depleted stem cell transplant. Every receptor here comes from a male patient between 2 and 10 years old who had a stem cell transplant for chronic granulomatous disease, so the T cells may come from the graft donor.

About this clonotype itself: A single base separates this from a much larger clone, so it may be a read error. The rearrangement links TRBV7-2 to TRBJ2-1; D gene ambiguous. Trimming took 5 bases from V and 8 from J, leaving 19 bases between them. There are 15 residues in the CDR3. Germline V gene data show CDR1 as SGHTA and CDR2 as FQGNSA. In DNA form, the CDR3 reads TGTGCCAGCAGCGAAAGCGTGAGTATTGGGGATGAGCAGTTCTTC. Its protein product is CASSESVSIGDEQFF.

In this sample, this clonotype turned up many times. The V gene is TRBV5-1, the J gene TRBJ2-5; D might be TRBD1 or TRBD2, each matching 6 bases. The CDR3 loop spans 14 amino acids. Per germline, CDR1 SGHRS and CDR2 YFSETQ. Trimming left V 4 bases short and J 5 bases short, with 15 bases between. CDR3 residues: CASSLNRGAETQYF. As DNA, the CDR3 is TGCGCCAGCAGCCTGAATAGGGGGGCGGAGACCCAGTACTTC.

A note on this clonotype: A much larger clonotype is one base distant, so this may be a read error. CDR3 loop: CASRLGPNEKMFF. CDR3 bases: TGCGCCAGCAGATTGGGGCCTAATGAAAAAATGTTTTTT. The chain joins TRBV5-1 to TRBJ1-4; D may be TRBD1 (5 bases). Germline V gene sequence: CDR1 SGHRS, CDR2 YFSETQ. The CDR3 is 13 amino acids.

This clonotype appeared many times. The chain is built from TRBV28 and TRBJ2-1; D gene uncertain. From germline, CDR1 is MDHEN and CDR2 SYDVKM. Deletions cut 5 bases from V and 6 bases from J, with 11 bases between. The CDR3 contains 13 residues. The DNA of the CDR3 is TGTGCCAGCAGTGGAGAGGACCCCAATGAGCAGTTCTTC. It is translated as CASSGEDPNEQFF.

The table lists this clonotype with many counts. This chain uses TRBV7-2 with TRBJ2-5, with D perhaps TRBD1 or TRBD2 (5 bases each). The CDR3 totals 15 residues. Trimming removed 5 bases at V and 5 bases at J, with 18 bases between. CDR1 SGHTA and CDR2 FQGNSA come from the germline V gene. The CDR3 nucleotides read TGTGCCAGCAGCCCTCGAGGGGAAGCGTGGGAGACCCAGTACTTC. This gives the protein CASSPRGEAWETQYF.

In this sample, this clonotype turned up many times. CDR3: CASSPREGPYEQYF. The CDR3 bases are TGTGCCAGCAGCCCCCGGGAGGGACCCTACGAGCAGTACTTC. The V call is TRBV7-8, the J call TRBJ2-7; 8 bases match TRBD2. The CDR3 is made up of 14 amino acids. The ends lost 5 bases at V and 2 bases at J; junction bases unmatched: 5. Per the germline V gene, CDR1 is SGHVS and CDR2 is FQNEAQ.

This clonotype appeared a few times. The chain couples TRBV5-4 to TRBJ2-7; TRBD2 agrees at 8 bases. Losses at the gene ends were 3 bases for V and 3 bases for J; bases not matched to a gene: 8. This CDR3 is 15 amino acids long. Per the germline V gene, CDR1 is SGHNT and CDR2 is YYREEE (reference sequence). CDR3 in amino acids: CASSSPGLAFYEQYF. CDR3 nucleotide sequence: TGTGCCAGCAGCTCCCCAGGACTAGCTTTCTACGAGCAGTACTTC.

This clonotype has ten or more counts. The chain couples TRBV5-1 to TRBJ2-3; either TRBD1 or TRBD2 may supply D (5 bases each). The CDR3 has 16 residues. The germline gives CDR1 SGHRS, CDR2 YFSETQ. Trimming shortened V by 1 base and J by 4 bases, and 16 bases separated the two germline ends. DNA of the CDR3: TGCGCCAGCAGCTTGCAAGGGCAGGGAGTGGCAGATACGCAGTATTTT. Its translation: CASSLQGQGVADTQYF.

In its sample, this clonotype was seen many times. This rearrangement joins TRBV12-3 or TRBV12-4 to TRBJ2-7; the D gene is possibly TRBD2 (5 bases). V gave up 6 bases and J gave up 0 bases, with 15 bases separating them. This CDR3 is 15 amino acids long. CDR3 bases: TGTGCCAGCAGAACTGGACTGCTCAGCTCCTACGAGCAGTACTTC. This codes for CASRTGLLSSYEQYF.

This clonotype has a count of ten or more. The chain carries TRBV4-3 and TRBJ1-6, with D perhaps matching TRBD1 (5 bases). There are 15 residues in the CDR3. Looked up from germline, CDR1 is LGHNA and CDR2 is YSLEER. Trimming cost V 2 bases and J 6 bases, with 11 bases left between them. The CDR3 region is CASSQLQGGNSPLHF. DNA for the CDR3: TGCGCCAGCAGCCAACTCCAGGGTGGTAATTCACCCCTCCACTTT.

This clonotype was counted a few times. The chain combines TRBV28 with TRBJ2-4; D perhaps matches TRBD1 (6 bases). The CDR3 contains 17 residues. Germline V gene lookup returns CDR1 MDHEN and CDR2 SYDVKM. Trimming took 5 bases from V and 1 from J, leaving 18 bases between them. CDR3 sequence reads: CASSPISRGQAKNIQYF. In nucleotides, the CDR3 is TGTGCCAGCAGTCCTATTTCCAGGGGTCAGGCCAAAAACATTCAGTACTTC. The variable domain in full, with the rest retrieved from reference TRBV28 and TRBJ2-4, is DVKVTQSSRYLVKRTGEKVFLECVQDMDHENMFWYRQDPGLGLRLIYFSYDVKMKEKGDIPEGYSVSREKKERFSLILESASTNQTSMYLCASSPISRGQAKNIQYFGAGTRLSVL.

This clonotype was seen many times. The rearrangement uses TRBV5-1 and TRBJ2-7; D might be TRBD1 (6 bases). The CDR3 is 14 amino acids. Germline V lookup: CDR1 SGHRS, CDR2 YFSETQ. Trimming stripped 0 bases from V and 5 bases from J, with 12 bases between. The CDR3 coding sequence is TGCGCCAGCAGCTTGGACAGGGAATGGGACGAGCAGTACTTC. As protein: CASSLDREWDEQYF. The full variable domain, in which reference TRBV5-1 and TRBJ2-7 provide the parts outside the CDR3, is KAGVTQTPRYLIKTRGQQVTLSCSPISGHRSVSWYQQTPGQGLQFLFEYFSETQRNKGNFPGRFSGRQFSNSRSEMNVSTLELGDSALYLCASSLDREWDEQYFGPGTRLTVT.

This clonotype was counted a few times. The chain links TRBV5-1 to TRBJ2-3; TRBD1 aligns across 8 bases. Germline V lookup: CDR1 SGHRS, CDR2 YFSETQ. Losses at the gene ends were 2 bases for V and 5 bases for J; bases not matched to a gene: 4. This CDR3 has 14 residues. CDR3 sequence: CASSLQTGGDTQYF. The CDR3 nucleotides read TGCGCCAGCAGCTTACAAACAGGGGGAGATACGCAGTATTTT.

This clonotype was observed many times. The chain carries TRBV5-1 and TRBJ2-1; D possibly uses TRBD1 or TRBD2 (5 bases each). Germline V gives CDR1 SGHRS, CDR2 YFSETQ. CDR3 length equals 15 residues. V was clipped by 4 bases and J by 8 bases, with 19 bases between them. In DNA, the CDR3 is TGCGCCAGCAGCAGAGACTACCAGGGTGTCGATGAGCAGTTCTTC. This sequence encodes CASSRDYQGVDEQFF.

This clonotype was seen repeatedly, ten times or more. The chain has TRBV7-2 and TRBJ2-7, with 12 positions matching TRBD2. This CDR3 has 14 amino acids. Unmatched junction bases numbered 5, after V lost 5 bases and J lost 6 bases. Germline lookup yields CDR1 SGHTA and CDR2 FQGNSA. CDR3 in amino acids: CASSPTSGGLEQYF. The CDR3 nucleotides are TGTGCCAGCAGCCCTACTAGCGGGGGGCTCGAGCAGTACTTC.

V gene TRBV30 combines with J gene TRBJ2-1; D ambiguous. Germline V gene lookup returns CDR1 GTSNPN and CDR2 SVGIG (reference sequence). CDR3 length: 14 residues. Between the trimmed V and J ends, which lost 6 bases and 2 bases, there was a span of 14 bases. The CDR3 sequence: CACTTLYPYNEQFF. As DNA, the CDR3 is TGTGCCTGCACGACCCTGTACCCCTACAATGAGCAGTTCTTC.

V and J are TRBV15 and TRBJ2-1; tentatively, D is TRBD1 (5 bases). Germline CDR1 reads LNHNV; CDR2 reads YYDKDF (reference sequence). The V and J ends lost 1 base and 0 bases respectively, with 7 bases between them. This CDR3 region has 15 residues. CDR3 in DNA: TGTGCCACCAGCAGAGGGACAAGCTCCTACAATGAGCAGTTCTTC. This translates into CATSRGTSSYNEQFF.

This clonotype was picked up many times. The CDR3 sequence is CASSQEPAGESTDTQYF. In nucleotides, the CDR3 is TGTGCCAGCAGCCAAGAGCCAGCGGGGGAGAGCACAGATACGCAGTATTTT. V gene TRBV4-2 combines with J gene TRBJ2-3; 8 nucleotides match TRBD2. The CDR3 runs to 17 residues. Germline loops: CDR1 LGHNA, CDR2 YNFKEQ. J gave up 0 bases and V 0 bases, and 5 bases lay outside the gene matches.

The table lists this clonotype with many counts. The chain employs TRBV7-3 and TRBJ2-2; 9 positions match TRBD2. This CDR3 comprises 15 residues. Trimming at V came to 5 bases and at J to 5 bases, leaving 6 bases not matched to a gene. Germline CDR1 is SGHTA and CDR2 is FQGTGA. CDR3 nucleotides: TGTGCCAGCAGCCAGAGCGGGAGGCCGACCGGGGAGCTGTTTTTT. Protein product: CASSQSGRPTGELFF.

At least ten counts were recorded for this clonotype. The junction departs from germline at one end; a sequencing error may be responsible. The chain links TRBV7-9 to TRBJ1-4, with D perhaps matching TRBD1 (5 bases). The CDR3 covers 11 residues. Germline CDR1 SEHNR, CDR2 FQNEAQ (reference sequence). The CDR3 spells CASSEISGTIF. The CDR3, as DNA: TGTGCCAGCAGTGAAATCTCCGGGACGATTTTT.

This clonotype was picked up many times. The gene calls are TRBV12-3 or TRBV12-4 and TRBJ2-7, with D maybe TRBD1 (6 bases). The CDR3 is 17 amino acids. V lost 5 bases and J 3 bases, leaving 23 bases between the germline ends. For the CDR3, the DNA is TGTGCCAGCAGTAACAGGGCCAGGTTTGTCTTCGGCTACGAGCAGTACTTC. This sequence encodes CASSNRARFVFGYEQYF.